Listed here are 13 T cell receptor beta chains from one sample, sequenced in a study of blood T cell repertoires in COVID-19. Produced via immunoSEQ multiplex PCR; TCRdb's table is partial and in-frame only. There are about 170,000 clones in the sample; roughly 87% occur only once, and 1% to 1.5% lies in the top ten. The source material was PBMCs or T cells enriched from blood (not recorded which). The source is a human donor with acute COVID-19. The donor label of this sample is uncertain.

The chain couples TRBV9 to TRBJ1-1, with 7 bases fitting TRBD1. The J segment lost 1 base and the V segment lost 0 bases, leaving 6 bases of the junction unmatched. The CDR3 has 16 amino acids. The germline V gene has CDR1 SGDLS and CDR2 YYNGEE. DNA for the CDR3: TGTGCCAGCAGCGTAGGCCCAGGGACAGAGAACACTGAAGCTTTCTTT. This translates into CASSVGPGTENTEAFF.

The chain couples TRBV5-1 to TRBJ2-7, with D possibly matching TRBD1 (6 bases). Trimming removed 0 bases from V and 4 bases from J, with 14 bases in between. The CDR3 consists of 15 residues. Germline CDR1 SGHRS, CDR2 YFSETQ. CDR3 amino acids: CASSLGATGSYEQYF. CDR3 sequence (DNA): TGCGCCAGCAGCTTGGGCGCGACAGGCTCTTACGAGCAGTACTTC.

The J gene is TRBJ2-3, the V gene TRBV3-1 (or the pseudogene TRBV3-2); 10 nucleotides agree with TRBD2. Trimming at V came to 0 bases and at J to 5 bases, leaving 8 bases not matched to a gene. The CDR3 covers 17 residues. CDR1 is LGHDT, CDR2 YNNKEL, per germline (reference sequence). Here the CDR3 DNA reads TGTGCCAGCAGCCAAGATCTCCGAGCGGGGGGGAAAGATACGCAGTATTTT. Its translation is CASSQDLRAGGKDTQYF.

The chain employs TRBV30 and TRBJ1-2; 7 bases fit TRBD1. The CDR3 has 13 residues. The germline CDR1 and CDR2 sequences are GTSNPN and SVGIG (reference sequence). The junction had 6 bases not matched to a gene; V was cut back by 4 bases and J by 4 bases. CDR3 region: CAWKLTGVYGYTF. The CDR3 DNA reads TGTGCCTGGAAGTTAACAGGGGTCTATGGCTACACCTTC.

A few counts support this clone. The chain employs TRBV7-3 and TRBJ1-1; TRBD1 matches 8 bases. The germline V gene has CDR1 SGHTA and CDR2 FQGTGA. Trimming took 5 bases from V and 7 from J; bases not matched to a gene: 6. The CDR3 runs to 13 residues. CDR3 nucleotides: TGTGCCAGCAGCCCACCAGGGACAGGTGAAGCTTTCTTT. Translation gives CASSPPGTGEAFF.

The genes are TRBV3-1 (or the pseudogene TRBV3-2) and TRBJ1-2; 8 bases are a match to TRBD1. The V segment lost 2 bases and the J segment 10 bases; nucleotides outside the gene matches: 9. The CDR3 runs 14 residues. In germline, CDR1 is LGHDT, CDR2 YNNKEL (reference sequence). CDR3 protein: CASSQLGTGVNYTF. The CDR3 region has the DNA TGTGCCAGCAGCCAACTCGGGACAGGAGTCAACTACACCTTC.

This clone was observed a few times. V is TRBV18 and J is TRBJ1-6; 7 bases align to TRBD1. The CDR3 consists of 14 residues. Germline CDR1 and CDR2: KGHSH and LQKENI. Losses at the gene ends were 3 bases for V and 8 bases for J; bases not matched to a gene: 4. CDR3 sequence reads: CASSPNRGDSPLHF. In nucleotides, the CDR3 is TGTGCCAGCTCACCGAACAGGGGAGATTCACCCCTCCACTTT.

The V and J genes are TRBV5-1 and TRBJ1-1; D might be TRBD1 (6 bases). Trimming left V 2 bases short and J 4 bases short, with 18 bases between. CDR1 and CDR2 from the germline V gene are SGHRS and YFSETQ. This CDR3 has 16 residues. CDR3 coding DNA: TGCGCCAGCAGCTTAACGAATTTGGACAGCGGCACTGAAGCTTTCTTT. Translated, it gives CASSLTNLDSGTEAFF.

This clone was found a few times. The V call is TRBV2, the J call TRBJ2-3; 12 nucleotides line up with TRBD2. Germline CDR1 and CDR2: SNHLY and FYNNEI. V was clipped by 0 bases and J by 6 bases; unmatched bases: 7. CDR3 length equals 17 residues. CDR3: CASSEARTSGDLDTQYF. Here the CDR3 DNA reads TGTGCCAGCAGTGAAGCCCGGACTAGCGGGGACCTGGATACGCAGTATTTT.

The chain carries TRBV6-2 or TRBV6-3 and TRBJ2-5, with 12 bases fitting TRBD2. In germline, CDR1 is MNHEY, CDR2 SVGEGT. The junction had 5 bases not matched to a gene; V was cut back by 4 bases and J by 5 bases. This CDR3 is 15 amino acids long. CDR3 amino acids: CASSSSGGAVETQYF. In nucleotides, the CDR3 is TGTGCCAGCAGTTCTAGCGGGGGGGCAGTGGAGACCCAGTACTTC.

This clone was counted between two and nine times. The rearrangement links TRBV4-1 to TRBJ2-7, with 12 bases that match TRBD2. Germline values: CDR1 MGHRA, CDR2 YSYEKL. V dropped 0 bases and J dropped 6; count of bases not matched to a gene: 9. The CDR3 sequence is 17 residues long. CDR3 nucleotides: TGCGCCAGCAGCCAAGACGGCGGACTAGCGGGGCTCGGCGAGCAGTACTTC. It encodes CASSQDGGLAGLGEQYF.

This chain uses TRBV19 with TRBJ1-6; D is ambiguous. The V gene lost 3 bases and the J gene lost 0 bases, with 9 bases spanning the gap. Germline CDR1 reads LNHDA; CDR2 reads SQIVND (reference sequence). CDR3 length: 16 residues. This CDR3 is CASSIEAFSYNSPLHF. CDR3 nucleotides: TGTGCCAGTAGTATTGAGGCTTTCTCCTATAATTCACCCCTCCACTTT.

This chain joins TRBV19 and TRBJ2-2; TRBD2 is a possible D gene (6 bases). Looked up from germline, CDR1 is LNHDA and CDR2 is SQIVND (reference sequence). The germline V and J ends were trimmed by 5 bases and 0 bases, with 16 bases remaining between them. This CDR3 region has 17 residues. CDR3 residues: CASSGEWGVTNTGELFF. The CDR3 region has the DNA TGTGCCAGTAGTGGAGAGTGGGGGGTGACGAACACCGGGGAGCTGTTTTTT.